This T cell receptor beta chain was identified during a study of cytomegalovirus exposure and HLA in healthy donors. J was trimmed by 4 bases and V by 4 bases; bases with no gene match: 4. The CDR3 consists of 14 residues. CDR1 SGHAT and CDR2 FQNNGV come from the germline V gene. The PCR was carried out with 60 Vbeta primers and 13 Jbeta primers. Libraries were prepared by immunoSEQ multiplex PCR; TCRdb keeps only in-frame clonotypes and omits some of them. This table holds 110,000 to 150,000 clones, roughly 85% found once. This sequence joins TRBV11-2 and TRBJ2-3; 8 nucleotides agree with TRBD2. Sequencing was carried out using PBMCs. This receptor was obtained from a woman in her twenties or thirties in good health and CMV-seronegative. CDR3 nucleotide sequence: TGTGCCAGCAGCTCCGGGGGGGGGTCAGATACGCAGTATTTT. This sequence encodes CASSSGGGSDTQYF.